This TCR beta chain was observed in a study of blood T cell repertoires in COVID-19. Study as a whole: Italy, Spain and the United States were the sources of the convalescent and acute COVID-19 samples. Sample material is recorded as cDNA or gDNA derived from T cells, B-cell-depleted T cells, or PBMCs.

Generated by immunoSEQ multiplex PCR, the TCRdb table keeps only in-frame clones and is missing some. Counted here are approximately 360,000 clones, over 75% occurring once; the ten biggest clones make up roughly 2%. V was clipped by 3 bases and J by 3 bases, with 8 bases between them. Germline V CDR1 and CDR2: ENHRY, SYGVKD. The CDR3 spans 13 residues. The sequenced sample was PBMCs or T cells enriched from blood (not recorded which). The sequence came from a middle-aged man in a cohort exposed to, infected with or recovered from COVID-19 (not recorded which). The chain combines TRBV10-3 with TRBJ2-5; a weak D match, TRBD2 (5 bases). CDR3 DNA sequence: TGTGCCATCAGTGACGCCGGGAAAGAGACCCAGTACTTC. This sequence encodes CAISDAGKETQYF.